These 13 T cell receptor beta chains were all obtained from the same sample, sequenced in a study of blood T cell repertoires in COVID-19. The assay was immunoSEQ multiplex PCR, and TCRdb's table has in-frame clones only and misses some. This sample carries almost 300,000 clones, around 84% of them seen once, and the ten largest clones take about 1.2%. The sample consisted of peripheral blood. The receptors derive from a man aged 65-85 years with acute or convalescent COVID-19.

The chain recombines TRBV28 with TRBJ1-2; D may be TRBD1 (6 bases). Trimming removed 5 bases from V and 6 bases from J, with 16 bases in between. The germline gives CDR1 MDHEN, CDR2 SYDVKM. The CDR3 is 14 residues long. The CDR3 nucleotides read TGTGCCAGCAGTACTTTACAGGGAACTCATGGCTACACCTTC. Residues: CASSTLQGTHGYTF.

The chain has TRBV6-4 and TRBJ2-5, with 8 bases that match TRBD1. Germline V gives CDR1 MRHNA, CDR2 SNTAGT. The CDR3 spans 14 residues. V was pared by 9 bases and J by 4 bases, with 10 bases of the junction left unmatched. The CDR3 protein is CARLTWTGPETQYF. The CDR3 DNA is TGTGCCAGGCTTACTTGGACAGGGCCAGAGACCCAGTACTTC.

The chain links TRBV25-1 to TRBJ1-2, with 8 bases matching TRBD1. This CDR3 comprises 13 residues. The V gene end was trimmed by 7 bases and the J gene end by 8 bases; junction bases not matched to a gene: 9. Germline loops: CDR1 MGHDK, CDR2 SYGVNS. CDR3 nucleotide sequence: TGTGCCAGCACGAAGGGGGCAGGGGGCGGCTACACCTTC. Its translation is CASTKGAGGGYTF.

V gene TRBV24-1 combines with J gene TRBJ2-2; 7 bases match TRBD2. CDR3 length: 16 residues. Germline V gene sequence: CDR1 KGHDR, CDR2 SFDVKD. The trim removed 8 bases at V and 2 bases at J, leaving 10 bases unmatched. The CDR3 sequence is CATTSAGVVNTGELFF. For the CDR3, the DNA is TGTGCCACCACGAGTGCGGGAGTCGTTAACACCGGGGAGCTGTTTTTT.

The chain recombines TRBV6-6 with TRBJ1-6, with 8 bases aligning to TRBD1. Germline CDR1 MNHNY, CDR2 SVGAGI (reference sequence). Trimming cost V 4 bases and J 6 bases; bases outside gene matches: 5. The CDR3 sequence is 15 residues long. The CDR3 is CASSSGGSSNSPLHF. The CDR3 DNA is TGTGCCAGCAGTTCAGGGGGCAGTAGTAATTCACCCCTCCACTTT.

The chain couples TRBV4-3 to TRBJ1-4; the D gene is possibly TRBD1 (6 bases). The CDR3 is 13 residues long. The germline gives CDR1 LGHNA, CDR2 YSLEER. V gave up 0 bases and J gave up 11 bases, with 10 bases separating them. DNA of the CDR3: TGCGCCAGCAGCCAAGAGTTACAGGGTAAACTGTTTTTT. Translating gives CASSQELQGKLFF.

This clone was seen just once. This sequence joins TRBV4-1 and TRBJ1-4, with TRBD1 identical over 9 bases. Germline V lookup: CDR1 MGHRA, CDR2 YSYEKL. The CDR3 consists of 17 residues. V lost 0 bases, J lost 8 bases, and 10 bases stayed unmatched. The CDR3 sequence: CASSQDGTGISGEKLFF. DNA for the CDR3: TGCGCCAGCAGCCAAGATGGGACAGGGATTTCAGGAGAAAAACTGTTTTTT.

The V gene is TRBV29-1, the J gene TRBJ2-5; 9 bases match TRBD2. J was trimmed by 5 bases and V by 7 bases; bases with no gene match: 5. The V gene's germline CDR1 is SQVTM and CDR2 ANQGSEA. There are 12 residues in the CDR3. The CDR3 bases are TGCAGCGGGGGACTAGCCCGGGAGACCCAGTACTTC. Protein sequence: CSGGLARETQYF.

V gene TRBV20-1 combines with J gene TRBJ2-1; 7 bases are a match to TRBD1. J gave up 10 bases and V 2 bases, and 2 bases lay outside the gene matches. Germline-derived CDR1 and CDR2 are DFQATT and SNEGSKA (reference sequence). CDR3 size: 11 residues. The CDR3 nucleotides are TGCAGTGCTAGAAAAGGGGGCGAGCAGTTCTTC. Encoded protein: CSARKGGEQFF.

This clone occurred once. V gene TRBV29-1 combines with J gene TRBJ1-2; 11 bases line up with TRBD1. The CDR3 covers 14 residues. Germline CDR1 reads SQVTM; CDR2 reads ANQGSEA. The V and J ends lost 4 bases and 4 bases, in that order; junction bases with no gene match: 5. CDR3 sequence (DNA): TGCAGCGTTGCTGGGACAGGGGGGGTCTATGGCTACACCTTC. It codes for CSVAGTGGVYGYTF.

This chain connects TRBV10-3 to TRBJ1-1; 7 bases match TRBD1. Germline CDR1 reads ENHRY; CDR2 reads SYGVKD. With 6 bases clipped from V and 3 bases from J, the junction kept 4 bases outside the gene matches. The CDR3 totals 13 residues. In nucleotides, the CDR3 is TGTGCCATCAGAGACAGGGTCGACACTGAAGCTTTCTTT. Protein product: CAIRDRVDTEAFF.

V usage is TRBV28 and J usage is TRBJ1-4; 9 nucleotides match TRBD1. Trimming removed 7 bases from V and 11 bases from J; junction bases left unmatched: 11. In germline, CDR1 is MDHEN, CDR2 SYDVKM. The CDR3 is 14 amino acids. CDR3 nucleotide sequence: TGTGCCAGCAAAGAGGGACAGGGCAGGCGTAAACTGTTTTTT. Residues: CASKEGQGRRKLFF.

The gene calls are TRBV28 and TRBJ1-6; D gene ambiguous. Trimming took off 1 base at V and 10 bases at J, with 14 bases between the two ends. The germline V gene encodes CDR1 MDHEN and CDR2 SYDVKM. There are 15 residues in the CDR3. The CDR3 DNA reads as TGTGCCAGCAGTTTATCGGGGATTAGAGGGTCACCCCTCCACTTT. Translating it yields CASSLSGIRGSPLHF. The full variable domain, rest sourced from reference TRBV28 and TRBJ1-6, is DVKVTQSSRYLVKRTGEKVFLECVQDMDHENMFWYRQDPGLGLRLIYFSYDVKMKEKGDIPEGYSVSREKKERFSLILESASTNQTSMYLCASSLSGIRGSPLHFGNGTRLTVT.